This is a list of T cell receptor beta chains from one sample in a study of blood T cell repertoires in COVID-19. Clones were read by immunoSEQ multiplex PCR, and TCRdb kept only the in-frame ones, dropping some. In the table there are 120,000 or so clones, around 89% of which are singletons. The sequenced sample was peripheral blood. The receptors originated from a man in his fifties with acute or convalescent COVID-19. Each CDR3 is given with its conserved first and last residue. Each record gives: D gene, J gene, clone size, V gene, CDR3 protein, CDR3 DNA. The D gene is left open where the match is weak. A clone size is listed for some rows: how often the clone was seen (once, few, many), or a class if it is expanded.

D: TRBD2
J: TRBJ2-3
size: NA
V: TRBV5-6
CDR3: CASSFLAGVRPDTQYF
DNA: TGTGCCAGCAGCTTTCTCGCGGGAGTGCGGCCAGATACGCAGTATTTT

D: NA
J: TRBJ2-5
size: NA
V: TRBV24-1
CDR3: CAARQVWETQYF
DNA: TGTGCCGCCCGACAGGTTTGGGAGACCCAGTACTTC

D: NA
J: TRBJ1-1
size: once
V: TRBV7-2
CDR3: CASSLPGRAGTEAFF
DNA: TGTGCCAGCAGCTTACCCGGACGGGCGGGGACTGAAGCTTTCTTT

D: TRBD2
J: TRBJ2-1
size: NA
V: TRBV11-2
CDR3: CASRSRTRPYNEQFF
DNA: TGTGCCAGCAGGTCCAGGACTAGACCCTACAATGAGCAGTTCTTC

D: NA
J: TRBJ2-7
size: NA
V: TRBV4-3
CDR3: CASSPLGASSYEQYF
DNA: TGCGCCAGCAGCCCCTTGGGGGCGAGCTCCTACGAGCAGTACTTC

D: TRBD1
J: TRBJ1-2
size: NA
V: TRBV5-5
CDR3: CASSTDWTGKSDTYGYTF
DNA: TGTGCCAGCAGCACCGACTGGACAGGGAAGAGTGATACCTATGGCTACACCTTC

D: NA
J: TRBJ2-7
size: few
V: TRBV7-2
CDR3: CASGRGQTYEQYF
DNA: TGTGCCAGCGGGAGAGGACAGACCTACGAGCAGTACTTC

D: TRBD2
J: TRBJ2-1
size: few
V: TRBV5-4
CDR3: CASSLELADNEQFF
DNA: TGTGCCAGCAGCTTGGAGCTAGCGGACAATGAGCAGTTCTTC

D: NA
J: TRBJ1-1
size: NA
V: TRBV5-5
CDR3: CASTRRAGTGAEAFF
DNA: TGTGCCAGCACCCGGCGGGCAGGTACTGGGGCTGAAGCTTTCTTT

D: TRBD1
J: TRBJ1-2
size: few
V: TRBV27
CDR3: CASSFTQRQGAYYGYTF
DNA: TGTGCCAGCAGTTTTACTCAGCGGCAGGGGGCCTACTATGGCTACACCTTC

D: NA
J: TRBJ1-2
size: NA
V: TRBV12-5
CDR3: CASGLNSYYGYTF
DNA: TGTGCTAGTGGTTTGAACAGCTACTATGGCTACACCTTC

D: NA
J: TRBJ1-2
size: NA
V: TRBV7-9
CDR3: CASSFTDTSNYGYTF
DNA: TGTGCCAGCAGTTTTACCGACACCTCTAACTATGGCTACACCTTC

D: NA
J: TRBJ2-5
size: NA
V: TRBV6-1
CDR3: CASSERTGTLQETQYF
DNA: TGTGCCAGCAGCGAACGGACCGGGACACTTCAAGAGACCCAGTACTTC

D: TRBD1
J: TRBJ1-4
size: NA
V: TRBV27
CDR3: CASRLSGGWETNEKLFF
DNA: TGTGCCAGCCGGTTGTCAGGGGGATGGGAAACTAATGAAAAACTGTTTTTT

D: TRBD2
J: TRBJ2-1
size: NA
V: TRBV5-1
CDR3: CASRDLAALGNEQFF
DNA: TGCGCCAGCAGGGATCTAGCGGCCCTCGGGAATGAGCAGTTCTTC

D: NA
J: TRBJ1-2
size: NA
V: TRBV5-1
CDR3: CASSISGQDYTF
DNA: TGCGCCAGCAGCATATCCGGCCAGGACTACACCTTC

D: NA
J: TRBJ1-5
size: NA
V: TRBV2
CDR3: CASRGKQDLKGEPQHF
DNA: TGTGCCAGCAGGGGAAAACAGGACCTTAAGGGGGAGCCCCAGCATTTT

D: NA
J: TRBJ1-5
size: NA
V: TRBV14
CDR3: CASSPGGFEPQHF
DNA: TGTGCCAGCAGCCCAGGTGGTTTTGAGCCCCAGCATTTT

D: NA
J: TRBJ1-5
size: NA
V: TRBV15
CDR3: CATSRKPSGAHQPQHF
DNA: TGTGCCACCAGCAGAAAACCCTCAGGGGCTCATCAGCCCCAGCATTTT

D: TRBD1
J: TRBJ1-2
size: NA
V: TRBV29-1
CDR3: CSAGDNDRGYGYTF
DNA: TGCAGCGCAGGGGACAACGACAGGGGCTATGGCTACACCTTC

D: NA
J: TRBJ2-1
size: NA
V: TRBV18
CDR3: CASSPTPTGNEQFF
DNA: TGTGCCAGCTCACCCACGCCGACAGGCAATGAGCAGTTCTTC

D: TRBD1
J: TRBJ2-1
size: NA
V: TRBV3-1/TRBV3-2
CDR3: CASSQAGTGTYNEQFF
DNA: TGTGCCAGCAGCCAAGCCGGGACAGGGACCTACAATGAGCAGTTCTTC

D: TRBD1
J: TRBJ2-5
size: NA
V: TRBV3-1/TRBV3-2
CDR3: CASSLGTGGGRETQYF
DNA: TGTGCCAGCAGCCTGGGGACAGGGGGCGGTCGGGAGACCCAGTACTTC

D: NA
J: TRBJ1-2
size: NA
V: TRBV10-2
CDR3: CASSPPGRGLDGYTF
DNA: TGCGCCAGCAGCCCTCCGGGCCGGGGACTTGACGGCTACACCTTC

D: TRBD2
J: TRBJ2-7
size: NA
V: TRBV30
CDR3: CAWSVRFGSGRFYEQYF
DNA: TGTGCCTGGAGTGTACGTTTCGGGAGCGGGAGGTTCTACGAGCAGTACTTC

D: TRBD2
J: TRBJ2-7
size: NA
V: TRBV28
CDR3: CASRQTSGRNYEQYF
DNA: TGTGCCAGCAGGCAAACTAGCGGGAGAAACTACGAGCAGTACTTC

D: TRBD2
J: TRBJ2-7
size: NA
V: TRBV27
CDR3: CASGQRGTYEQYF
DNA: TGTGCCAGCGGTCAGCGGGGTACATACGAGCAGTACTTC

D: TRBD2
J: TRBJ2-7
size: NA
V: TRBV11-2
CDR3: CASSFLTGLAASGEQYF
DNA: TGTGCCAGCAGCTTCCTAACGGGACTAGCGGCTAGCGGCGAGCAGTACTTC

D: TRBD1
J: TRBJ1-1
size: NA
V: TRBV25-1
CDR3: CASGQGYTEAFF
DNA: TGTGCCAGCGGACAGGGGTACACTGAAGCTTTCTTT

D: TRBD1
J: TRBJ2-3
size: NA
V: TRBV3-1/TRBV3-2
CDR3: CASSLGQANDTQYF
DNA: TGTGCCAGCAGCCTGGGACAGGCGAATGATACGCAGTATTTT

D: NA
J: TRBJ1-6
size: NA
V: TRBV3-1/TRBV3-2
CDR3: CASSQGSWRLGLHF
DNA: TGTGCCAGCAGCCAAGGCTCTTGGAGGTTAGGCCTCCACTTT

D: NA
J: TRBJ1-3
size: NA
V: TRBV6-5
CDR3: CASRSQGKSGNTIYF
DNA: TGTGCCAGCAGATCACAGGGAAAATCTGGAAACACCATATATTTT

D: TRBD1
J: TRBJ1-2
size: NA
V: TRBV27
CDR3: CASTGGQMALTF
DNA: TGTGCCAGCACCGGGGGACAGATGGCTTTAACCTTC

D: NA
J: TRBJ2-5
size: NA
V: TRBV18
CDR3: CASSPRASFQETQYF
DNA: TGTGCCAGCTCACCACGAGCGAGCTTCCAAGAGACCCAGTACTTC

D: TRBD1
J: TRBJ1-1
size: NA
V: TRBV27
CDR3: CASRPGQGGRTEAFF
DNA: TGTGCCAGCAGACCGGGACAGGGAGGTCGAACTGAAGCTTTCTTT

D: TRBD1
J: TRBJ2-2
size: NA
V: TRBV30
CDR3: CAWSLPGGNTGELFF
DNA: TGTGCCTGGAGCCTACCAGGGGGGAACACCGGGGAGCTGTTTTTT